The source of this T cell receptor (beta chain) is a study of T cell changes during pregnancy in multiple sclerosis. Clones were read by immunoSEQ multiplex PCR, and TCRdb kept only the in-frame ones, dropping some. The table includes tens of thousands of clones, under 95% detected once. The CDR3 has 15 residues. Germline trimming cut 5 bases from V and 6 bases from J; bases unmatched to any gene: 10. Germline-derived CDR1 and CDR2 are SGHNT and YYREEE (reference sequence). The sample was CD8+ T cells from peripheral blood mononuclear cells, taken before pregnancy. This sequence originates from a female donor with multiple sclerosis, enrolled in a pregnancy study. This chain connects TRBV5-4 to TRBJ2-3; 9 bases agree with TRBD1. The CDR3 bases are TGTGCCAGCAGTCCTGACAGGGGGTTTGGGGATACGCAGTATTTT. Its translation: CASSPDRGFGDTQYF.